A single sample gave rise to the 3 T cell receptor beta chains below, sequenced in a study of control samples from healthy donors and cancer patients. The table came from immunoSEQ multiplex PCR; TCRdb's copy has only in-frame clones and leaves some out. The sample consists of about 150,000 clones, 93% of them appearing once. Sequencing was performed on blood. These TCRs come from a young man in good health.

The chain recombines TRBV6-5 with TRBJ2-1, with D maybe TRBD2 (5 bases). This CDR3 has 14 residues. V shed 0 bases and J shed 4 bases, with 7 bases lying between them. Germline V gene sequence: CDR1 MNHEY, CDR2 SVGAGI. This CDR3 reads CASSYSRVYNEQFF. The CDR3 region has the DNA TGTGCCAGCAGTTACTCGCGGGTGTACAATGAGCAGTTCTTC.

The chain has TRBV10-3 and TRBJ2-7; 10 bases are a match to TRBD2. Germline CDR1 and CDR2: ENHRY and SYGVKD. The CDR3 sequence is 16 residues long. The V gene end was trimmed by 0 bases and the J gene end by 2 bases; junction bases not matched to a gene: 4. The CDR3 nucleotides are TGTGCCATCAGTGAGTCGACAGGACTAGCGGCCTACGAGCAGTACTTC. Translating it yields CAISESTGLAAYEQYF.

This chain uses TRBV6-1 with TRBJ2-2; D might be TRBD2 (6 bases). The CDR3 runs 14 residues. Germline loops: CDR1 MNHNS, CDR2 SASEGT. The germline V and J ends were trimmed by 2 bases and 6 bases, with 10 bases remaining between them. This chain's CDR3 is CASSETRGAGELFF. The CDR3 DNA reads TGTGCCAGCAGTGAAACCCGCGGGGCCGGGGAGCTGTTTTTT.